Listed here are 23 T cell receptor beta chains from one sample, sequenced in a study of blood T cell repertoires in COVID-19. Profiling relied on immunoSEQ multiplex PCR, and the TCRdb table lists in-frame clones only, not all of them. The table lists around 250,000 clones, around 86% of them singletons. Sequenced material: peripheral blood. The origin of the receptors is a woman older than 75 with COVID-19, enrolled during active disease.

This clone was detected only a few times. This chain connects TRBV5-1 to TRBJ1-3; 11 positions agree with TRBD1. V shed 1 base, J shed 2 bases, and the junction held 5 bases outside the gene matches. The CDR3 loop spans 17 amino acids. The germline V gene has CDR1 SGHRS and CDR2 YFSETQ. Here the CDR3 reads CASSLIGQGAPGNTIYF. CDR3 sequence (DNA): TGCGCCAGCAGCTTGATAGGACAGGGGGCCCCTGGAAACACCATATATTTT.

To note about this clone: This specimen includes other DNA sequences encoding the same CDR3. J is TRBJ1-2 and V is TRBV7-2; D is unresolved. Per germline, CDR1 SGHTA and CDR2 FQGNSA. There are 13 residues in the CDR3. V shed 3 bases and J shed 2 bases, with 7 bases lying between them. This CDR3 reads CASSLGRNYGYTF. In DNA form, the CDR3 reads TGTGCCAGCAGCTTGGGCAGAAACTATGGCTACACCTTC.

This clone was seen only a few times. The V call is TRBV5-1, the J call TRBJ2-5; TRBD1 matches 7 bases. Germline V gene lookup returns CDR1 SGHRS and CDR2 YFSETQ. The J segment lost 1 base and the V segment lost 3 bases, leaving 3 bases of the junction unmatched. This CDR3 contains 14 residues. The CDR3, as DNA: TGCGCCAGCAGCTCGGGACAGCTCCAAGAGACCCAGTACTTC. This translates into CASSSGQLQETQYF. Full variable domain (rest looked up from reference TRBV5-1 and TRBJ2-5): KAGVTQTPRYLIKTRGQQVTLSCSPISGHRSVSWYQQTPGQGLQFLFEYFSETQRNKGNFPGRFSGRQFSNSRSEMNVSTLELGDSALYLCASSSGQLQETQYFGPGTRLLVL.

V gene TRBV7-2 combines with J gene TRBJ2-7; the match to TRBD2 covers 7 bases. V trimming: 1 base; J trimming: 2 bases; junction bases outside the gene matches: 8. The length of the CDR3 is 16 residues. Germline V gene lookup returns CDR1 SGHTA and CDR2 FQGNSA. The CDR3 region is CASSLGWLAGAYEQYF. In DNA, the CDR3 is TGTGCCAGCAGCTTAGGCTGGTTGGCGGGGGCCTACGAGCAGTACTTC.

The genes are TRBV2 and TRBJ2-7, with 8 bases matching TRBD2. The CDR3 length is 13 residues. Germline V gene data show CDR1 as SNHLY and CDR2 as FYNNEI. V lost 9 bases to trimming and J lost 5 bases; unmatched junction nucleotides: 9. The CDR3 sequence is CASLYSGGNEQYF. The DNA for the CDR3 is TGTGCCAGTCTATACTCGGGGGGGAACGAGCAGTACTTC. Full variable domain (outside the CDR3, taken from reference TRBV2 and TRBJ2-7): EPEVTQTPSHQVTQMGQEVILRCVPISNHLYFYWYRQILGQKVEFLVSFYNNEISEKSEIFDDQFSVERPDGSNFTLKIRSTKLEDSAMYFCASLYSGGNEQYFGPGTRLTVT.

This chain connects TRBV28 to TRBJ2-7; 8 bases align to TRBD1. Germline V gene lookup returns CDR1 MDHEN and CDR2 SYDVKM. J lost 1 base, V lost 5 bases, and 4 bases had no gene match. The CDR3 is 14 residues long. The CDR3 sequence: CASSGTGRSYEQYV. The CDR3 coding sequence is TGTGCCAGCAGTGGGACAGGTCGTTCCTACGAGCAGTACGTC.

The chain is built from TRBV27 and TRBJ1-5; the D gene is possibly TRBD1 (5 bases). V lost 5 bases and J lost 5, with 13 bases in between. This CDR3 comprises 14 residues. Germline values: CDR1 MNHEY, CDR2 SMNVEV (reference sequence). The DNA for the CDR3 is TGTGCCAGCAGTCTTGACAGATACGATCAGCCCCAGCATTTT. Protein: CASSLDRYDQPQHF.

The J gene is TRBJ1-5, the V gene TRBV21-1. TRBV21-1 counts as a pseudogene. The CDR3 runs to 18 residues. CDR3: CASSTKERGNYYKQPQHF. In DNA form, the CDR3 reads TGTGCCAGCAGCACAAAGGAACGGGGTAATTATTACAAGCAGCCCCAGCATTTT.

The V and J genes are TRBV5-4 and TRBJ2-5; 8 bases are shared with TRBD2. The CDR3 has 14 amino acids. V lost 6 bases and J lost 2; bases outside the gene matches: 6. The germline V gene encodes CDR1 SGHNT and CDR2 YYREEE (reference sequence). CDR3 protein: CASNPGLAQETQYF. CDR3 DNA: TGTGCCAGCAACCCTGGACTAGCACAAGAGACCCAGTACTTC.

The chain links TRBV10-1 to TRBJ1-2, with D hard to call. The CDR3 is 12 amino acids. Trimming removed 3 bases from V and 4 bases from J, with 6 bases in between. The germline CDR1 and CDR2 sequences are WNHNN and SYGVQD (reference sequence). CDR3 coding DNA: TGCGCCAGCAGTGACCAGTCCTATGGCTACACCTTC. It encodes CASSDQSYGYTF.

In DNA, the CDR3 is TGCGCCAGCAGCCGAGAGACAGGGATCAACACCGGGGAGCTGTTTTTT. The encoded protein is CASSRETGINTGELFF. This chain links TRBV4-3 with TRBJ2-2; 7 nucleotides align to TRBD1. V shed 4 bases, J shed 2 bases, and the junction held 7 bases outside the gene matches. Germline lookup yields CDR1 LGHNA and CDR2 YSLEER. CDR3 length: 16 residues.

This chain links TRBV5-4 with TRBJ2-2; TRBD2 matches 12 bases. This CDR3 has 15 amino acids. After removal of 5 bases from V and 7 bases from J, the junction contained 6 bases not matched to a gene. Germline V gives CDR1 SGHNT, CDR2 YYREEE (reference sequence). CDR3 coding DNA: TGTGCCAGCAGTCCTAGCGGGGGGGCTGGCGGGGAGCTGTTTTTT. It codes for CASSPSGGAGGELFF.

V gene TRBV3-1 (or the pseudogene TRBV3-2) combines with J gene TRBJ2-3, with D maybe TRBD1 (5 bases). Germline-derived CDR1 and CDR2 are LGHDT and YNNKEL (reference sequence). This CDR3 region has 16 residues. The ends were cut back, 4 bases at V and 1 base at J, with 15 bases in the middle. The DNA for the CDR3 is TGTGCCAGCAGCCGGGGCAGGCCCCTTGGCACAGATACGCAGTATTTT. This translates into CASSRGRPLGTDTQYF.

The chain combines TRBV5-1 with TRBJ1-3; D might be TRBD1 (6 bases). The germline V and J ends were trimmed by 1 base and 9 bases, with 14 bases remaining between them. This CDR3 is 14 amino acids long. The germline gives CDR1 SGHRS, CDR2 YFSETQ. The CDR3 region has the DNA TGCGCCAGCAGCTTGTCCCCCTTAGGGGGCACCATATATTTT. Protein sequence: CASSLSPLGGTIYF.

The rearrangement uses TRBV27 and TRBJ1-1; 7 bases are shared with TRBD1. The CDR3 has 14 residues. Trimming cost V 4 bases and J 8 bases; bases outside gene matches: 10. Germline CDR1 MNHEY, CDR2 SMNVEV (reference sequence). The CDR3 protein is CASSSETGVREAFF. The CDR3 region has the DNA TGTGCCAGCAGTTCGGAAACAGGGGTCCGGGAAGCTTTCTTT.

The gene calls are TRBV5-6 and TRBJ2-1; D gene unclear. The V and J ends lost 0 bases and 3 bases respectively, with 7 bases between them. The germline V gene encodes CDR1 SGHDT and CDR2 YYEEEE. The CDR3 length is 14 residues. CDR3 DNA: TGTGCCAGCAGCTTGGTGGCCCGCTACAATGAGCAGTTCTTC. As protein: CASSLVARYNEQFF.

The V call is TRBV5-5, the J call TRBJ1-4; TRBD1 matches 8 bases. CDR3 length: 16 residues. Germline lookup yields CDR1 SGHKS and CDR2 YYEKEE (reference sequence). Trimming at V came to 0 bases and at J to 5 bases, leaving 6 bases not matched to a gene. CDR3 sequence: CASSLGTGLFNEKLFF. In nucleotides, the CDR3 is TGTGCCAGCAGCTTGGGGACAGGGTTATTCAATGAAAAACTGTTTTTT.

The genes are TRBV28 and TRBJ2-5, with D tentatively TRBD2 (6 bases). Trimming took 8 bases from V and 1 from J, leaving 17 bases between them. CDR3 length: 15 amino acids. CDR1 is MDHEN and CDR2 is SYDVKM in the germline V gene. DNA of the CDR3: TGTGCCAGCGGAACTACTAGCTTAGGCCAAGAGACCCAGTACTTC. Amino acids: CASGTTSLGQETQYF.

The rearrangement joins TRBV19 to TRBJ2-5, with 7 bases that match TRBD1. Germline CDR1 LNHDA, CDR2 SQIVND (reference sequence). The CDR3 loop spans 13 amino acids. The trim removed 6 bases at V and 4 bases at J, leaving 5 bases unmatched. Written as DNA, the CDR3 is TGTGCCAGTAGGAAGACAGGGTCAGAGACCCAGTACTTC. Protein product: CASRKTGSETQYF.

The chain joins TRBV2 to TRBJ2-2, with D unresolved. The CDR3 covers 15 residues. V lost 4 bases and J lost 0, with 9 bases in between. Germline V gene sequence: CDR1 SNHLY, CDR2 FYNNEI. This CDR3 reads CASSGEVSNTGELFF. CDR3 DNA sequence: TGTGCCAGCAGTGGAGAGGTTTCGAACACCGGGGAGCTGTTTTTT. The entire variable domain, with the rest obtained from reference TRBV2 and TRBJ2-2, is as follows: EPEVTQTPSHQVTQMGQEVILRCVPISNHLYFYWYRQILGQKVEFLVSFYNNEISEKSEIFDDQFSVERPDGSNFTLKIRSTKLEDSAMYFCASSGEVSNTGELFFGEGSRLTVL.

The chain joins TRBV28 to TRBJ1-2; D remains unclear. The CDR3 spans 12 residues. The germline V and J ends were trimmed by 5 bases and 5 bases, with 9 bases remaining between them. The V gene's germline CDR1 is MDHEN and CDR2 SYDVKM. The CDR3 nucleotides are TGTGCCAGCAGTACGGGGAGGTATGGCTACACCTTC. Translating it yields CASSTGRYGYTF.

This clone has only one observation. The J gene is TRBJ1-3, the V gene TRBV12-3 or TRBV12-4, with D possibly matching TRBD1 (6 bases). V was clipped by 4 bases and J by 8 bases, with 9 bases between them. The CDR3 has 12 residues. Here the CDR3 reads CASSSRGDTIYF. As DNA, the CDR3 is TGTGCCAGCAGTTCCAGGGGAGACACCATATATTTT.

This chain uses TRBV9 with TRBJ2-1, with TRBD1 matching over 8 bases. The germline gives CDR1 SGDLS, CDR2 YYNGEE. This CDR3 has 14 amino acids. Germline trimming cut 4 bases from V and 5 bases from J; bases unmatched to any gene: 5. Here the CDR3 reads CASSWTGTDNEQFF. The CDR3 nucleotides read TGTGCCAGCAGCTGGACAGGGACGGACAATGAGCAGTTCTTC.